The T cell receptor (beta chain) described here comes from a study of shared clonotypes between healthy human individuals. Across the study: There were three CD4 naive, three CD4 memory, two CD8 naive and one CD8 memory plates per donor.

Note on this clone: Its matching antigen is unknown.

Several immunoSEQ plates received, in even portions, the genomic DNA of each subset. Using immunoSEQ multiplex PCR, the repertoire was profiled, and TCRdb retains in-frame clones only, with some absent. The profile shows about 2,200,000 clones, just over 90% of them singletons. Only CD45RO-negative cells positively selected for CCR7 counted as naive CD8 cells, so terminally differentiated effector memory CD45RA+ cells were excluded. Donors, without exception, were Caucasian adults residing in Nashville, Tennessee. Study results and caveats: The naive CD4 repertoires of a handful of donors were compared, and about 5% of clonotypes were shared.

Source material: naive CD8+ T cells from PBMCs. The TCR comes from a man between 18 and 29 years old in good health. Some clones in this sample may be carry-over from other donors' samples.

The CDR3 reads CASSWAGGANVLTF. In DNA form, the CDR3 reads TGTGCCAGCAGTTGGGCCGGCGGGGCCAACGTCCTGACTTTC. The rearrangement uses TRBV27 and TRBJ2-6; D ambiguous. This CDR3 is 14 amino acids long. Trimming stripped 4 bases from V and 4 bases from J, with 8 bases between. Germline CDR1 reads MNHEY; CDR2 reads SMNVEV (reference sequence).